These 21 T cell receptor beta chains share one sample of origin, sequenced in a study of Ad26.COV2.S vaccination and SARS-CoV-2 variants. Only in-frame clones appear in the TCRdb table, and some are missing; sequencing was by immunoSEQ multiplex PCR. Among roughly 700,000 clones, roughly 90% were seen once, and the ten largest hold approximately 1.5%. The treatment here: some 20 received Ad26.COV2.S at low or high dose, single or two shots; 5 received placebo; per-sample allocation not given. Each sample was drawn 63 days after the first injection (of vaccine or placebo). The sequencing here drew on peripheral blood, taken in a trial of Ad26.COV2.S vaccine versus placebo. These receptors all come from a person aged 18-65 years who received the Ad26.COV2.S COVID-19 vaccine or a placebo.

The chain employs TRBV5-6 and TRBJ1-2, with D possibly matching TRBD1 (5 bases). This CDR3 has 13 residues. Germline CDR1 reads SGHDT; CDR2 reads YYEEEE. Trimming left V 4 bases short and J 9 bases short, with 16 bases between. In DNA, the CDR3 is TGTGCCAGCAGCGGTATCCGGGACGAACGCTACACCTTC. This gives the protein CASSGIRDERYTF. Supplemented by reference TRBV5-6 and TRBJ1-2, the full variable domain reads DAGVTQSPTHLIKTRGQQVTLRCSPKSGHDTVSWYQQALGQGPQFIFQYYEEEERQRGNFPDRFSGHQFPNYSSELNVNALLLGDSALYLCASSGIRDERYTFGSGTRLTVV.

CDR3 sequence: CASSPLPSQETQYF. CDR3 nucleotides: TGTGCCAGCTCACCACTGCCTAGTCAAGAGACCCAGTACTTC. The chain uses TRBV18 and TRBJ2-5; D remains unclear. Trimming removed 1 base from V and 2 bases from J, with 8 bases in between. The CDR3 totals 14 residues. Germline V lookup: CDR1 KGHSH, CDR2 LQKENI.

The genes are TRBV12-5 and TRBJ2-7, with D perhaps matching TRBD2 (5 bases). The germline CDR1 and CDR2 sequences are LGHNT and FRNRAP. The germline V and J ends were trimmed by 4 bases and 5 bases, with 9 bases remaining between them. The CDR3 spans 12 residues. The CDR3, as DNA: TGTGCTAGTGGTTACCACGGGAACGAGCAGTACTTC. This sequence encodes CASGYHGNEQYF.

With regard to this clone: This CDR3 is also generated by other DNA sequences in the sample. V and J are TRBV7-2 and TRBJ2-1, with unresolved D. From germline, CDR1 is SGHTA and CDR2 FQGNSA. Trimming took off 1 base at V and 0 bases at J, with 7 bases between the two ends. The CDR3 is 15 residues long. CDR3 residues: CASSLDGSSYNEQFF. The CDR3 region has the DNA TGTGCCAGCAGCTTAGACGGCAGCTCCTACAATGAGCAGTTCTTC.

The rearrangement uses TRBV5-5 and TRBJ1-1; D is uncertain. Trimming removed 4 bases at V and 8 bases at J, with 9 bases between. CDR1 and CDR2 (germline): SGHKS, YYEKEE (reference sequence). The CDR3 is 11 amino acids. The CDR3 protein is CASSATVEAFF. CDR3 DNA: TGTGCCAGCAGCGCGACCGTGGAAGCTTTCTTT.

This chain uses TRBV4-1 with TRBJ2-5; a possible D gene is TRBD1 (5 bases). V was shortened by 2 bases and J by 1 base, with 5 bases between the two germline ends. CDR1 MGHRA and CDR2 YSYEKL come from the germline V gene. The CDR3 runs 13 residues. CDR3 sequence: CASSQTGQETQYF. The CDR3 DNA sequence: TGCGCCAGCAGCCAAACAGGCCAAGAGACCCAGTACTTC.

This clone was detected a few times. The chain employs TRBV15 and TRBJ1-6, with 7 bases matching TRBD1. With 5 bases clipped from V and 10 bases from J, the junction kept 8 bases outside the gene matches. Germline CDR1 LNHNV, CDR2 YYDKDF (reference sequence). CDR3 length: 14 residues. CDR3: CATSPGTVQSPLHF. In DNA form, the CDR3 reads TGTGCCACCAGCCCCGGGACAGTCCAATCACCCCTCCACTTT.

This clone was counted only a few times. The chain couples TRBV5-1 to TRBJ2-7, with D tentatively TRBD2 (7 bases). Trimming took 0 bases from V and 0 from J, leaving 10 bases between them. The CDR3 loop spans 15 amino acids. The V gene's germline CDR1 is SGHRS and CDR2 YFSETQ. DNA of the CDR3: TGCGCCAGCAGCTTGGTTGCGGGGGCCTCCTACGAGCAGTACTTC. Translation: CASSLVAGASYEQYF. Drawing the rest from reference TRBV5-1 and TRBJ2-7, the complete variable domain is KAGVTQTPRYLIKTRGQQVTLSCSPISGHRSVSWYQQTPGQGLQFLFEYFSETQRNKGNFPGRFSGRQFSNSRSEMNVSTLELGDSALYLCASSLVAGASYEQYFGPGTRLTVT.

In this sample, this clone turned up a few times. DNA for the CDR3: TGTGCCAGCAGCACACGCACAGGGTCCTCCTACGAGCAGTACTTC. It translates to CASSTRTGSSYEQYF. The V and J genes are TRBV7-9 and TRBJ2-7; D is perhaps TRBD1 (6 bases). Germline V gene data show CDR1 as SEHNR and CDR2 as FQNEAQ (reference sequence). There are 15 residues in the CDR3. V was clipped by 5 bases and J by 0 bases, with 14 bases between them.

The chain joins TRBV23-1 to TRBJ2-7; 8 bases line up with TRBD1. TRBV23-1 is an ORF; its function is uncertain. The length of the CDR3 is 13 residues. The V segment lost 8 bases and the J segment 3 bases; nucleotides outside the gene matches: 6. CDR3 protein: CASRSTGDYEQYF. Written as DNA, the CDR3 is TGCGCCAGCCGGTCGACAGGGGACTACGAGCAGTACTTC.

The chain carries TRBV5-8 and TRBJ1-1; 7 nucleotides align to TRBD1. The CDR3 has 15 residues. Germline CDR1 reads SGHTS; CDR2 reads YDEGEE. The junction had 10 bases not matched to a gene; V was cut back by 4 bases and J by 4 bases. The CDR3 is CASSPSADRATEAFF. The CDR3 bases are TGTGCCAGCAGCCCCTCCGCCGACAGGGCCACTGAAGCTTTCTTT.

The V gene is TRBV18, the J gene TRBJ1-5; D ambiguous. The CDR3 sequence is 14 residues long. In germline, CDR1 is KGHSH, CDR2 LQKENI. Trimming pared 6 bases from V and 0 bases from J, leaving 9 bases between. DNA for the CDR3: TGTGCCAGCTCCGGGGAGGATAGCAATCAGCCCCAGCATTTT. Residues: CASSGEDSNQPQHF.

This chain uses TRBV6-1 with TRBJ1-5; 7 bases are shared with TRBD1. CDR1 is MNHNS, CDR2 SASEGT, per germline. The CDR3 covers 14 residues. Trimming at V came to 3 bases and at J to 3 bases, leaving 2 bases not matched to a gene. CDR3 nucleotides: TGTGCCAGCAGTGACAGGGGGAACAATCAGCCCCAGCATTTT. This codes for CASSDRGNNQPQHF.

The chain has TRBV3-1 (or the pseudogene TRBV3-2) and TRBJ1-5; D is unresolved. V was pared by 0 bases and J by 0 bases, with 6 bases between. This CDR3 comprises 15 residues. From germline, CDR1 is LGHDT and CDR2 YNNKEL (reference sequence). This chain's CDR3 is CASSQDAGSNQPQHF. Here the CDR3 DNA reads TGTGCCAGCAGCCAAGATGCTGGTAGCAATCAGCCCCAGCATTTT.

In the case of this clone: A much larger clone sits a single nucleotide away, making a read error possible. The same CDR3 also results from other DNA sequences found in this sample. This sequence joins TRBV5-8 and TRBJ2-7; D is uncertain. This CDR3 has 11 amino acids. CDR1 SGHTS and CDR2 YDEGEE come from the germline V gene. V lost 0 bases, J lost 4 bases, and 2 bases lay in between. Here the CDR3 DNA reads TGTGCCAGCAGCTTGGGGTACGAGCAGTACTTC. It is translated as CASSLGYEQYF. Together with reference TRBV5-8 and TRBJ2-7, the CDR3 gives the full variable domain: EAGVTQSPTHLIKTRGQQATLRCSPISGHTSVYWYQQALGLGLQFLLWYDEGEERNRGNFPPRFSGRQFPNYSSELNVNALELEDSALYLCASSLGYEQYFGPGTRLTVT.

The chain carries TRBV7-2 and TRBJ2-7; 15 bases match TRBD2. The CDR3 covers 16 residues. Germline values: CDR1 SGHTA, CDR2 FQGNSA. The V and J ends lost 3 bases and 4 bases, in that order; junction bases with no gene match: 4. Here the CDR3 DNA reads TGTGCCAGCAGCTTCTCGGGACTAGCGGGAGGTTACGAGCAGTACTTC. Amino acid sequence: CASSFSGLAGGYEQYF. The entire variable domain, with the rest obtained from reference TRBV7-2 and TRBJ2-7, is as follows: GAGVSQSPSNKVTEKGKDVELRCDPISGHTALYWYRQSLGQGLEFLIYFQGNSAPDKSGLPSDRFSAERTGGSVSTLTIQRTQQEDSAVYLCASSFSGLAGGYEQYFGPGTRLTVT.

A single count supports this clone. The J gene is TRBJ2-2, the V gene TRBV20-1; TRBD2 aligns across 7 bases. The germline CDR1 and CDR2 sequences are DFQATT and SNEGSKA (reference sequence). V lost 3 bases, J lost 4 bases, and 11 bases stayed unmatched. CDR3 length: 16 amino acids. CDR3 coding DNA: TGCAGTGCTAGTCCCTTGGGCGGGAGCGGCACCGGGGAGCTGTTTTTT. Residues: CSASPLGGSGTGELFF.

The chain carries TRBV25-1 and TRBJ2-1, with 7 bases that match TRBD2. The CDR3 is 17 amino acids. Germline CDR1 MGHDK, CDR2 SYGVNS. J lost 7 bases, V lost 0 bases, and 12 bases had no gene match. CDR3 bases: TGTGCCAGCAGTGAATATGGGGGGGAGTGGGGATGGAATGAGCAGTTCTTC. This codes for CASSEYGGEWGWNEQFF.

This chain uses TRBV11-3 with TRBJ2-1; possible D gene TRBD1, 6 bases. Trimming removed 5 bases at V and 5 bases at J, with 16 bases between. There are 15 residues in the CDR3. Germline values: CDR1 SGHNT, CDR2 YENEEA. CDR3: CASSNDGTTNNEQFF. The CDR3 DNA reads as TGTGCCAGCAGCAACGACGGGACAACCAACAATGAGCAGTTCTTC.

V and J are TRBV18 and TRBJ2-7; D unresolved. Trimming cost V 3 bases and J 7 bases, with 7 bases left between them. CDR1 and CDR2 (germline): KGHSH, LQKENI. The CDR3 runs 11 residues. CDR3 protein: CASSPLVEQYF. In nucleotides, the CDR3 is TGTGCCAGCTCACCCTTGGTGGAGCAGTACTTC.

This chain links TRBV6-5 with TRBJ2-3, with D unclear. Germline CDR1 MNHEY, CDR2 SVGAGI. CDR3 length: 14 residues. V was cut by 4 bases and J by 2 bases, with 10 bases left in between. The CDR3 nucleotides are TGTGCCAGCAGTTTACAAAGGGCCACAGATACGCAGTATTTT. Its translation: CASSLQRATDTQYF.